This T cell receptor beta chain was found in a study of blood T cells in healthy people across ages. Findings of the study overall: While age rose, TCR beta diversity per million T cells dropped in a roughly linear way.

A second PCR of roughly 7 to 11 cycles used a sample-barcoded 5' primer and a J-beta primer mix. Using its own MiXCR run on the 5' RACE reads, TCRdb lists one record per CDR3 protein. The table has about 570,000 distinct CDR3 sequences, roughly 28% seen once. Drawn from each donor were ten milliliters of peripheral blood. As to this clonotype: Its cognate antigen is unknown.

The J segment lost 0 bases and the V segment lost 6 bases, leaving 3 bases of the junction unmatched. The CDR3 loop spans 13 amino acids. Per germline, CDR1 SQVTM and CDR2 ANQGSEA. This TCR derives from a woman in her seventies in good health. Sequences were obtained from blood. The chain is built from TRBV29-1 and TRBJ2-3; 7 nucleotides match TRBD1. Written as DNA, the CDR3 is TGCAGCGTAACAGGGGTTAGCACAGATACGCAGTATTTT. It is translated as CSVTGVSTDTQYF.